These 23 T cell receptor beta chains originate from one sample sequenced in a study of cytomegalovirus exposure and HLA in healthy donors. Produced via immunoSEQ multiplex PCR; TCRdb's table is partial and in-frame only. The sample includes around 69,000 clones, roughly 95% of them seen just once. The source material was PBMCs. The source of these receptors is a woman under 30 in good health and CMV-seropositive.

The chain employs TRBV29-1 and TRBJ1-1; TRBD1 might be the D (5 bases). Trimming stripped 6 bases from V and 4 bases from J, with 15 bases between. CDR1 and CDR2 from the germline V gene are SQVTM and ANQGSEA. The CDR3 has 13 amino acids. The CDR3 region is CSVGGTRGTEAFF. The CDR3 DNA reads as TGCAGCGTGGGGGGGACTCGAGGCACTGAAGCTTTCTTT.

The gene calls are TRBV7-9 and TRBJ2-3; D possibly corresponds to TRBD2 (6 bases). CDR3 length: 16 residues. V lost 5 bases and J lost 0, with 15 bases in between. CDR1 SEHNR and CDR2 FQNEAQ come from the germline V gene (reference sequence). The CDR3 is CASSPSGTYSTDTQYF. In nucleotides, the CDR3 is TGTGCCAGCAGCCCCTCCGGGACTTACAGCACAGATACGCAGTATTTT. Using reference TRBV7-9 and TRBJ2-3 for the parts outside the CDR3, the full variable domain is DTGVSQNPRHKITKRGQNVTFRCDPISEHNRLYWYRQTLGQGPEFLTYFQNEAQLEKSRLLSDRFSAERPKGSFSTLEIQRTEQGDSAMYLCASSPSGTYSTDTQYFGPGTRLTVL.

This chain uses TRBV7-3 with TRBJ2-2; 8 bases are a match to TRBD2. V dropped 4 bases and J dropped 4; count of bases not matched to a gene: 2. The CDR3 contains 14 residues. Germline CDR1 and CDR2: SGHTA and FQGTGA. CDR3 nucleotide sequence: TGTGCCAGCAGCTCCCTAGCGGGCACCGGGGAGCTGTTTTTT. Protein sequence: CASSSLAGTGELFF.

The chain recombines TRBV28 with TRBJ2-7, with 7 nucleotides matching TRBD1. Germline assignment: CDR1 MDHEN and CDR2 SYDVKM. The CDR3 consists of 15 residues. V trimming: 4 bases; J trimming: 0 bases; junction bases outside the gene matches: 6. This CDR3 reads CASSSLTGSSYEQYF. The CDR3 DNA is TGTGCCAGCAGTTCCCTGACAGGGAGCTCCTACGAGCAGTACTTC.

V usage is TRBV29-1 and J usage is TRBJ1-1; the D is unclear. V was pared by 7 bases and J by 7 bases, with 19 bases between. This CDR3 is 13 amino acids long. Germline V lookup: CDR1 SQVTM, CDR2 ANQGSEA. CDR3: CSAGSGGSGEAFF. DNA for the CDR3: TGCAGCGCTGGGTCAGGAGGGAGTGGTGAAGCTTTCTTT.

The CDR3 region is CATSRDFNYGYTF. The DNA for the CDR3 is TGTGCCACCAGCAGAGACTTTAACTATGGCTACACCTTC. The chain is built from TRBV15 and TRBJ1-2; D gene unclear. This CDR3 spans 13 amino acids. V dropped 0 bases and J dropped 1 base, with 3 bases sitting between them. Germline loops: CDR1 LNHNV, CDR2 YYDKDF (reference sequence).

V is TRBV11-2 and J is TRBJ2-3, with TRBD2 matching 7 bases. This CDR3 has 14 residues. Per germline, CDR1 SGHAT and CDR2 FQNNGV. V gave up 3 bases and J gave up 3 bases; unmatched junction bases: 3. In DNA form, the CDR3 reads TGTGCCAGCAGCTTCGTCGGGGGGACAGATACGCAGTATTTT. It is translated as CASSFVGGTDTQYF.

The CDR3 region has the DNA TGTGCCAGCAGCTTTACAGGGGGCTCAATAACTAATGAAAAACTGTTTTTT. This gives the protein CASSFTGGSITNEKLFF. The chain employs TRBV5-4 and TRBJ1-4; TRBD1 matches 9 bases. In germline, CDR1 is SGHNT, CDR2 YYREEE (reference sequence). The CDR3 covers 17 residues. The trim removed 2 bases at V and 1 base at J, leaving 6 bases unmatched.

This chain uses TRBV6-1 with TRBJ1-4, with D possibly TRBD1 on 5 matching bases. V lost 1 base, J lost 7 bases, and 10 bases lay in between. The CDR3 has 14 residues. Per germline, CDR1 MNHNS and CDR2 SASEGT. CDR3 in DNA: TGTGCCAGCAGTGAAGGCGCAGGGATTGAAAAACTGTTTTTT. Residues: CASSEGAGIEKLFF.

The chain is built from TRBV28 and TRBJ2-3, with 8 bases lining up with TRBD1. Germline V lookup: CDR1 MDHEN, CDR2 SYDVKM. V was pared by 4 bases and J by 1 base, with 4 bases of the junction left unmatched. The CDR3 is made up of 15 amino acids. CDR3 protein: CASSSTGGGTDTQYF. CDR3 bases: TGTGCCAGCAGTTCCACAGGGGGTGGCACAGATACGCAGTATTTT.

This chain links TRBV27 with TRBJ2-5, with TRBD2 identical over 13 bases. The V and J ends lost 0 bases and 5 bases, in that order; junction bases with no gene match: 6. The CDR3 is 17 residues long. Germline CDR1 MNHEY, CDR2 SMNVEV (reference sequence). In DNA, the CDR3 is TGTGCCAGCAGTTTATCAGGACTAGCGGGAGCAGGTGAGACCCAGTACTTC. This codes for CASSLSGLAGAGETQYF.

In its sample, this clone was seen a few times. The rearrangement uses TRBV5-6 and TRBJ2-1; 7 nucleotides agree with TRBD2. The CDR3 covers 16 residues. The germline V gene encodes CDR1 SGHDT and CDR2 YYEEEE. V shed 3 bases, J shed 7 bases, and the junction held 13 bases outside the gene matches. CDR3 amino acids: CASSSTTRGGSNEQFF. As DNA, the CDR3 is TGTGCCAGCAGCTCAACTACTAGGGGAGGGAGTAATGAGCAGTTCTTC. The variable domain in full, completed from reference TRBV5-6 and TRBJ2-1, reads DAGVTQSPTHLIKTRGQQVTLRCSPKSGHDTVSWYQQALGQGPQFIFQYYEEEERQRGNFPDRFSGHQFPNYSSELNVNALLLGDSALYLCASSSTTRGGSNEQFFGPGTRLTVL.

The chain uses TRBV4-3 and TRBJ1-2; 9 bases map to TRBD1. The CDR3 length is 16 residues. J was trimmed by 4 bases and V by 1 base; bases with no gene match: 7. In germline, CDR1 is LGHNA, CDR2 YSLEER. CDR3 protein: CASSQVGTGSSYGYTF. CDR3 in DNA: TGCGCCAGCAGCCAAGTAGGGACAGGGAGTAGCTATGGCTACACCTTC.

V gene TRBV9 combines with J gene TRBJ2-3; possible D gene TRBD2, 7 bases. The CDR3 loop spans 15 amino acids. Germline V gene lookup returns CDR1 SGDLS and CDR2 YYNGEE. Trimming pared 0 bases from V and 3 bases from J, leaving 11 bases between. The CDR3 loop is CASSVGGRGTDTQYF. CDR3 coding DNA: TGTGCCAGCAGCGTAGGGGGGCGGGGGACAGATACGCAGTATTTT. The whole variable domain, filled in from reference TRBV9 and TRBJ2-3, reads DSGVTQTPKHLITATGQRVTLRCSPRSGDLSVYWYQQSLDQGLQFLIQYYNGEERAKGNILERFSAQQFPDLHSELNLSSLELGDSALYFCASSVGGRGTDTQYFGPGTRLTVL.

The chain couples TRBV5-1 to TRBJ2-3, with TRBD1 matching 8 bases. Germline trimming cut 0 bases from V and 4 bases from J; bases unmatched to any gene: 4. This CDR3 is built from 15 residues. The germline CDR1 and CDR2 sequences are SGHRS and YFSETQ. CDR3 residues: CASSLDGTGSDTQYF. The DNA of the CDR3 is TGCGCCAGCAGCTTGGACGGGACAGGTTCAGATACGCAGTATTTT.

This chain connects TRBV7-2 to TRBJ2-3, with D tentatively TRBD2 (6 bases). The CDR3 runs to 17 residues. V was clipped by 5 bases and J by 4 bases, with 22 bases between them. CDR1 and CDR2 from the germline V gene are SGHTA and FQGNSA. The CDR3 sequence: CASSPNLGGELADTQYF. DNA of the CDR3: TGTGCCAGCAGCCCTAATCTAGGCGGGGAGCTCGCAGATACGCAGTATTTT.

The CDR3 here is CASSPLAGNNEQFF. The CDR3 bases are TGTGCCAGCAGCCCCCTGGCGGGGAACAATGAGCAGTTCTTC. This chain connects TRBV7-3 to TRBJ2-1, with D possibly being TRBD2 (6 bases). The germline V gene has CDR1 SGHTA and CDR2 FQGTGA. The CDR3 has 14 amino acids. Between the trimmed V and J ends, which lost 5 bases and 5 bases, there was a span of 13 bases.

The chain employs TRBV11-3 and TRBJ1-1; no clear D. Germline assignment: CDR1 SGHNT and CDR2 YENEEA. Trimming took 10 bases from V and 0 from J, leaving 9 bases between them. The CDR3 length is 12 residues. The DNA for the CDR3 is TGTGCCACCGCCACTATGAACACTGAAGCTTTCTTT. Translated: CATATMNTEAFF.

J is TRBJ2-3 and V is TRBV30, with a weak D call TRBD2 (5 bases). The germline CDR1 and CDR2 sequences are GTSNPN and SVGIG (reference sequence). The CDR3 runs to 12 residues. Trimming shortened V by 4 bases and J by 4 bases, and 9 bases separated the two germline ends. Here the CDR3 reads CAWTRTSDTQYF. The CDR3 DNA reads TGTGCCTGGACCAGGACTTCAGATACGCAGTATTTT.

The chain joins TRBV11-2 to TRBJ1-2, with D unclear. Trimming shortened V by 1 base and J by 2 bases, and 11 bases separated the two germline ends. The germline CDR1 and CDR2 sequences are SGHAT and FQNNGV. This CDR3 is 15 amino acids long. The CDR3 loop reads CASSLGSGPNYGYTF. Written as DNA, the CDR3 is TGTGCCAGCAGCTTAGGGTCGGGTCCGAACTATGGCTACACCTTC.

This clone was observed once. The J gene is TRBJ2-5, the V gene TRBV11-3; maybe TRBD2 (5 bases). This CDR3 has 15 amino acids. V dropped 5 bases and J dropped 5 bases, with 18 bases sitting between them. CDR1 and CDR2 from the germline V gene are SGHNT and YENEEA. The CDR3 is CASSPGGSHGETQYF. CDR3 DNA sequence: TGTGCCAGCAGCCCAGGAGGATCGCATGGGGAGACCCAGTACTTC.

In DNA form, the CDR3 reads TGCGCCAGCAGTCAATCGAAGATAGCGGGGTCCTACAATGAGCAGTTCTTC. This sequence encodes CASSQSKIAGSYNEQFF. The chain couples TRBV23-1 to TRBJ2-1; TRBD2 matches 8 bases. TRBV23-1 is known as an ORF, though its function is uncertain. The CDR3 runs to 17 residues. The V segment lost 0 bases and the J segment 1 base; nucleotides outside the gene matches: 5.

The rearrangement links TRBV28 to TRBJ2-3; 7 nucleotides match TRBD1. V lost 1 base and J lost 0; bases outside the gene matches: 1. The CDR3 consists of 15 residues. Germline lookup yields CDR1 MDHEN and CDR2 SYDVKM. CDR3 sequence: CASSLSGQSTDTQYF. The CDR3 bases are TGTGCCAGCAGTTTATCGGGACAGAGCACAGATACGCAGTATTTT.